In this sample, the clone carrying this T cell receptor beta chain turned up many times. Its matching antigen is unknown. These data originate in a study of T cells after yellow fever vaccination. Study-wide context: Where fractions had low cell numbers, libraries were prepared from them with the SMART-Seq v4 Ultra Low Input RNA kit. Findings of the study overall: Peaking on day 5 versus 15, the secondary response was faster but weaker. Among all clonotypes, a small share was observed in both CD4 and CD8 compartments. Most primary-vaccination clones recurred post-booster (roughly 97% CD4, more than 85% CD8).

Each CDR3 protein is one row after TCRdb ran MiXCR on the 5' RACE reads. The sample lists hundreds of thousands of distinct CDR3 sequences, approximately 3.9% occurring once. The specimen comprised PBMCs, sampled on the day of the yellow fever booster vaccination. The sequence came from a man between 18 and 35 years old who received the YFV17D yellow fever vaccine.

The CDR3 reads CSVSPGQGAGDTQYF. The CDR3 DNA follows: TGCAGCGTCTCTCCGGGACAGGGGGCAGGAGATACGCAGTATTTT. The rearrangement uses TRBV29-1 and TRBJ2-3; TRBD1 agrees at 12 bases. The CDR3 has 15 residues. Germline-derived CDR1 and CDR2 are SQVTM and ANQGSEA. With 6 bases clipped from V and 5 bases from J, the junction kept 9 bases outside the gene matches.